These T cell receptor beta chains were read from a single sample in a study of T cells after yellow fever vaccination. MiXCR, applied by TCRdb to the 5' RACE reads, yields one record per CDR3 protein. The data show 310,000 or so distinct CDR3 sequences, roughly 3.5% seen once. The specimen was PBMCs, collected on the day of the yellow fever booster vaccination. The receptors derive from a man aged 18 to 30 who received the YFV17D yellow fever vaccine. Both conserved end residues are part of each CDR3. A D gene is named only where the DNA matches it firmly. Clone size is not always given. Where it is, it says once, few, many or a class for expanded clones.

j_call v_call d_call clone_size cdr3_nt cdr3_aa
TRBJ2-7 TRBV3-1 - many TGTGCCAGCAGCCAAGTGGGGGAGCAGTACTTC CASSQVGEQYF
TRBJ2-7 TRBV4-3 TRBD1 - TGCGCCAGCAGCCAAGAACGGACAGGGTATAGCTACGAGCAGTACTTC CASSQERTGYSYEQYF
TRBJ1-5 TRBV28 TRBD1 - TGTGCCAGCGGGAGGGGGCAGAATCAGCCCCAGCATTTT CASGRGQNQPQHF
TRBJ2-1 TRBV20-1 TRBD2 few TGCAGTGCTAGAGATCCGACTAGCGGGGGCTACAATTACAATGAGCAGTTCTTC CSARDPTSGGYNYNEQFF
TRBJ2-7 TRBV9 - many TGTGCCAGCAGCGTAGAAGGGGACGTCTCCTACGAGCAGTACTTC CASSVEGDVSYEQYF
TRBJ1-5 TRBV20-1 - many TGCAGTGCTCCAGCCGGTTTGGACCGGGAGCAGCCCCAGCATTTT CSAPAGLDREQPQHF
TRBJ2-2 TRBV5-8 - few TGTGCCAGCAGCCGATCGTGGACCGGGGAGCTGTTTTTT CASSRSWTGELFF
TRBJ1-1 TRBV29-1 - few TGCAGCGTTGCGGGAAAGCTAAGAAACACTGAAGCTTTCTTT CSVAGKLRNTEAFF
TRBJ1-1 TRBV4-3 - few TGCGCCAGCAGCCAAGATAATTTGCGGAGTGAAGCTTTCTTT CASSQDNLRSEAFF
TRBJ1-1 TRBV6-6 - many TGTGCCAGCGGCCTCTCCCAGGGAACTGAAGCTTTCTTT CASGLSQGTEAFF
TRBJ2-1 TRBV6-1 - few TGTGCCAGCCGAAGAAACTCAGGTAGGATCGATGAGCAGTTCTTC CASRRNSGRIDEQFF
TRBJ2-5 TRBV25-1 - few TGTGCCAGCAGTGAATATGCGGTGGAGACCCAGTACTTC CASSEYAVETQYF
TRBJ2-2 TRBV5-5 - many TGTGCCAGCAGTTTCCCGAACACCGGGGAGCTGTTTTTT CASSFPNTGELFF
TRBJ1-5 TRBV5-5 TRBD1 many TGTGCCAGCAGCCATGGACAGGTCGATCAGCCCCAGCATTTT CASSHGQVDQPQHF
TRBJ1-1 TRBV30 - many TGTGCCTGGAGTGTACTTGGGAGGATTGCGAACACTGAAGCTTTCTTT CAWSVLGRIANTEAFF
TRBJ1-1 TRBV27 TRBD1 - TGTGCCAGCAGCCGGGGACAGGGGCCTGACACTGAAGCTTTCTTT CASSRGQGPDTEAFF
TRBJ1-5 TRBV10-3 - few TGTGCCATCAGTGAGCGGTCAGATAGCAATCAGCCCCAGCATTTT CAISERSDSNQPQHF
TRBJ2-2 TRBV4-3 - many TGCGCCAGCAGCCAAGAAATAACCGGGGAGCTGTTTTTT CASSQEITGELFF
TRBJ2-3 TRBV10-2 TRBD2 many TGCGCCAGCAGTGGAGGACTAGCGGGAGCAGATACGCAGTATTTT CASSGGLAGADTQYF
TRBJ2-2 TRBV5-4 - few TGTGCCAGCAGCTTGGCGGGCAGGGCGAACACCGGGGAGCTGTTTTTT CASSLAGRANTGELFF
TRBJ1-1 TRBV10-3 - - TGTGCCATCAGTAATAACCAACCTAGCACTGAAGCTTTCTTT CAISNNQPSTEAFF
TRBJ1-2 TRBV20-1 TRBD1 - TGCAGTGCCCAGGAGACAGGGGGGCGAATTCTTGGTGGCTACACCTTC CSAQETGGRILGGYTF
TRBJ2-1 TRBV4-3 - many TGCGCCAGCAGCCAAGAGCCGAGGTCCAATGAGCAGTTCTTC CASSQEPRSNEQFF